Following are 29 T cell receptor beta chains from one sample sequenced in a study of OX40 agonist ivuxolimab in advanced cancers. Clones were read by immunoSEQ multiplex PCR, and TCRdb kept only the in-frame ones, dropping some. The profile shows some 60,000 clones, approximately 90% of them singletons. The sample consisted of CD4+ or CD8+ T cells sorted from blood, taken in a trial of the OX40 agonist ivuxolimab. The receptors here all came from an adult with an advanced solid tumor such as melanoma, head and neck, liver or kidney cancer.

The CDR3 DNA reads TGTGCCAGCAGCGTACCCAGCGGAGGGGGCCCAGATACGCAGTATTTT. Encoded protein: CASSVPSGGGPDTQYF. The chain has TRBV9 and TRBJ2-3; a weak D match, TRBD1 (7 bases). The germline V gene has CDR1 SGDLS and CDR2 YYNGEE. The length of the CDR3 is 16 residues. Deletions cut 1 base from V and 4 bases from J, with 16 bases between.

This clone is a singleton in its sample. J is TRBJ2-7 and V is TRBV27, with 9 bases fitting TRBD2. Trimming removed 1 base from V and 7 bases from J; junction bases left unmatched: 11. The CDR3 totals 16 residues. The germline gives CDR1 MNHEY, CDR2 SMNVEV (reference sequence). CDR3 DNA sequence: TGTGCCAGCAGTTTATTGGGCGGAGCGGGAGGAGGGGAGCAGTACTTC. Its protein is CASSLLGGAGGGEQYF.

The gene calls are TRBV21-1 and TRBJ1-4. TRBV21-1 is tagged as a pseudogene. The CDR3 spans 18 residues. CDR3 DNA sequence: TGTGCCAGCCCCGGTTCCCCCTGGCCGGGACTTAGTTATGAAAAACTGTTTTTT. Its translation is CASPGSPWPGLSYEKLFF.

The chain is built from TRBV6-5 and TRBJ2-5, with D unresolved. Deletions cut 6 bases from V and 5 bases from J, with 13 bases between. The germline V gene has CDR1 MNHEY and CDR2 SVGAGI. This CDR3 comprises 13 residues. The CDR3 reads CASSPQIWETQYF. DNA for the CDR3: TGTGCCAGCAGCCCCCAGATTTGGGAGACCCAGTACTTC.

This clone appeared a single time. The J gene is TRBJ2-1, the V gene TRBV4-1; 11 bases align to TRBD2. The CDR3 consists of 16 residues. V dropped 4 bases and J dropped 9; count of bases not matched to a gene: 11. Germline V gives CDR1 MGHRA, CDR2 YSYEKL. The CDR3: CASSPIAGGAGSEQFF. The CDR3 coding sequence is TGCGCCAGCAGCCCAATAGCGGGAGGGGCGGGCAGTGAGCAGTTCTTC.

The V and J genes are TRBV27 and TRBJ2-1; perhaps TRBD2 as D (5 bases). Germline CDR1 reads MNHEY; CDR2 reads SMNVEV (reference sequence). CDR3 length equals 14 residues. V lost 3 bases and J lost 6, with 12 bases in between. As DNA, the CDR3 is TGTGCCAGCAGTTTTCTAGGGAGTCCCAATGAGCAGTTCTTC. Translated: CASSFLGSPNEQFF.

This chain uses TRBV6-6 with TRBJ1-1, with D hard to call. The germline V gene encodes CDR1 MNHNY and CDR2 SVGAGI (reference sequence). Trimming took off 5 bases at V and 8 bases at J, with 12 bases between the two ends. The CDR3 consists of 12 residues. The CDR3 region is CASSANMIEAFF. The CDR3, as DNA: TGTGCCAGCAGTGCCAATATGATAGAAGCTTTCTTT.

CDR3 in amino acids: CVRSAKQGADEQYF. In DNA form, the CDR3 reads TGTGTCAGAAGCGCCAAACAGGGGGCTGACGAGCAGTACTTC. This chain uses TRBV7-5 with TRBJ2-7; whether TRBD1, the table's D call, matches the DNA was not checked. TRBV7-5 is labeled a pseudogene. CDR3 size: 14 residues.

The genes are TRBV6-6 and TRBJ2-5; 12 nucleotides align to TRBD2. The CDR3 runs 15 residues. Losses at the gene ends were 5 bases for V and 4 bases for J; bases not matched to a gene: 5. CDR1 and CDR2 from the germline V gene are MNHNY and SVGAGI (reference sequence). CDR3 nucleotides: TGTGCCAGCAGTCCCCTAGCGGGAGGGCCAGAGACCCAGTACTTC. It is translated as CASSPLAGGPETQYF.

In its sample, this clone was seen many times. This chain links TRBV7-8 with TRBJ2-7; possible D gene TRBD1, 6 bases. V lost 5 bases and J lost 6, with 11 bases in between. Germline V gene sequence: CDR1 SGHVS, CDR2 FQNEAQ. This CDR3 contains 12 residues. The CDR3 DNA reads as TGTGCCAGCAGCGGACCAGGGGCCGAGCAGTACTTC. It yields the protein CASSGPGAEQYF.

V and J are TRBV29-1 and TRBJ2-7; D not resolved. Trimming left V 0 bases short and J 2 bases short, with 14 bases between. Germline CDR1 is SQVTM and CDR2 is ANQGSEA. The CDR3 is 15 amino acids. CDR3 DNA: TGCAGCGTTGAAGATGGTGGCAAGGCAACCTACGAGCAGTACTTC. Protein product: CSVEDGGKATYEQYF.

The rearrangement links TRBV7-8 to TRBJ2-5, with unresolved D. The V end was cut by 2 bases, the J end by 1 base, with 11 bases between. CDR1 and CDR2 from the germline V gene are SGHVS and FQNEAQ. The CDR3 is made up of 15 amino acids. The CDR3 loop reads CASSLLEAPQETQYF. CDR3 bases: TGTGCCAGCAGCTTATTAGAGGCGCCCCAAGAGACCCAGTACTTC.

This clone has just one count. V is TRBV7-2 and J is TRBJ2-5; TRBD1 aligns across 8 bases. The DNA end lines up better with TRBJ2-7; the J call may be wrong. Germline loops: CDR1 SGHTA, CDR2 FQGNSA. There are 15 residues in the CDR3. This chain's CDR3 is CASSPDRGPAYEQYF. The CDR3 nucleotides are TGTGCCAGCAGCCCCGACAGGGGACCCGCTTACGAGCAGTACTTC.

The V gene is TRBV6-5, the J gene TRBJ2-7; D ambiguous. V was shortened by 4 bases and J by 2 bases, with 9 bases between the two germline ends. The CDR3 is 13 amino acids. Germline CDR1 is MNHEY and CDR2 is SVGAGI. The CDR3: CASSFARTYEQYF. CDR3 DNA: TGTGCCAGCAGTTTCGCCAGGACCTACGAGCAGTACTTC.

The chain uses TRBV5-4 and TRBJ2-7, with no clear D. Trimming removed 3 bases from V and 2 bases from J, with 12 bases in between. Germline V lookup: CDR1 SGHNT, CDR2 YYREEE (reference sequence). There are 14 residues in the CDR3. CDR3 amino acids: CASSSSKAPYEQYF. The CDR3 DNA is TGTGCCAGCAGCTCCTCCAAAGCTCCCTACGAGCAGTACTTC.

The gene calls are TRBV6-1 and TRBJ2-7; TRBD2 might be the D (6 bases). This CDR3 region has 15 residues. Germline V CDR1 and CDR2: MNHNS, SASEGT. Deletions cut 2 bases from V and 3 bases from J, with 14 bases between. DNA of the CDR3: TGTGCCAGCAGTGAAATCAGCGGAGGGAACTACGAGCAGTACTTC. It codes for CASSEISGGNYEQYF.

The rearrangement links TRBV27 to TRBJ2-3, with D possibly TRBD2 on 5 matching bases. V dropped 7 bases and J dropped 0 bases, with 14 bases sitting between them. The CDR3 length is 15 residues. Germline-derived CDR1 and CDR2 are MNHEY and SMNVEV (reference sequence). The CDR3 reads CASTPVAGSTDTQYF. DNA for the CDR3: TGTGCCAGCACCCCGGTCGCGGGTAGCACAGATACGCAGTATTTT.

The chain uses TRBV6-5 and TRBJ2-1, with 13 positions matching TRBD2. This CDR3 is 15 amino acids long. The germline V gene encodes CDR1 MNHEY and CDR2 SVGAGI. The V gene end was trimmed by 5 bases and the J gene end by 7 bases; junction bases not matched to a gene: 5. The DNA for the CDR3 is TGTGCCAGCAGTCGGACTAGCGGGAGTGGGAATGAGCAGTTCTTC. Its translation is CASSRTSGSGNEQFF.

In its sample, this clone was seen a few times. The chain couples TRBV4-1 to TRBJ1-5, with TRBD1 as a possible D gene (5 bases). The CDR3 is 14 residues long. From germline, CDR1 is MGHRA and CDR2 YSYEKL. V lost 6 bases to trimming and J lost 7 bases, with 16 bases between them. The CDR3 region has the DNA TGCGCCAGCAGGAAGGGACTCGAGGGACAGCCCCAGCATTTT. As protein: CASRKGLEGQPQHF.

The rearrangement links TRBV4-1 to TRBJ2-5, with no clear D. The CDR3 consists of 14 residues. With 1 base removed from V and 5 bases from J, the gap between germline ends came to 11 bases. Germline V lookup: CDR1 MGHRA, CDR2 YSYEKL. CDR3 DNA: TGCGCCAGCAGCCAAGTCCCGCGGATGGAGACCCAGTACTTC. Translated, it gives CASSQVPRMETQYF.

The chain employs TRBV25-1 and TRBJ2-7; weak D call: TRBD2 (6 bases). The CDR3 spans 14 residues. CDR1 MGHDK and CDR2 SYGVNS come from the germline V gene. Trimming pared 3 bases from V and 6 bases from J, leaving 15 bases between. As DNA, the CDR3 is TGTGCCAGCAGTGATTGGGGAGAGGAGGGCGAGCAGTACTTC. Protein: CASSDWGEEGEQYF.

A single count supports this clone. The CDR3 loop is CASSLARTTEAFF. CDR3 sequence (DNA): TGTGCCAGCAGCTTGGCTCGGACTACTGAAGCTTTCTTT. The chain recombines TRBV5-6 with TRBJ1-1; D is undetermined. The germline V gene encodes CDR1 SGHDT and CDR2 YYEEEE. Between the trimmed V and J ends, which lost 0 bases and 5 bases, there was a span of 8 bases. The CDR3 runs to 13 residues.

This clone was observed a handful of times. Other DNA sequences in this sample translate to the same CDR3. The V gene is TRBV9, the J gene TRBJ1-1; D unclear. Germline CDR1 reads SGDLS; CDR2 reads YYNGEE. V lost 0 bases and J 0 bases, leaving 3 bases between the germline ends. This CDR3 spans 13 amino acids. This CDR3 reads CASSVDVNTEAFF. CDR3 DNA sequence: TGTGCCAGCAGCGTAGATGTGAACACTGAAGCTTTCTTT.

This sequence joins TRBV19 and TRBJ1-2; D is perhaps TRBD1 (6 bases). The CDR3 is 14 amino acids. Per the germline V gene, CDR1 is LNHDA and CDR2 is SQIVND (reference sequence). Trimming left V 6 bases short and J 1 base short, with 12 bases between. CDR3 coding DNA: TGTGCCAGTAGCCTGGGACAACTTAACTATGGCTACACCTTC. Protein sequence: CASSLGQLNYGYTF.

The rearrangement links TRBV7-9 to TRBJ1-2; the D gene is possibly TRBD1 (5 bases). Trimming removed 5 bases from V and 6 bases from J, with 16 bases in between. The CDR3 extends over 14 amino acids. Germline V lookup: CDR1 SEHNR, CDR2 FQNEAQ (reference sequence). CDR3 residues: CASSPGWGSNGYTF. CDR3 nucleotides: TGTGCCAGCAGCCCAGGGTGGGGGTCGAATGGCTACACCTTC.

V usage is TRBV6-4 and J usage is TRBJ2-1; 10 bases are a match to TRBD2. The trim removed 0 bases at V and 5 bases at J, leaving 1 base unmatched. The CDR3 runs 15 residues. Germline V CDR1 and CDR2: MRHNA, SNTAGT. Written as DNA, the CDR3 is TGTGCCAGCAGTGACTCAACTAGCGGGGACAATGAGCAGTTCTTC. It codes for CASSDSTSGDNEQFF.

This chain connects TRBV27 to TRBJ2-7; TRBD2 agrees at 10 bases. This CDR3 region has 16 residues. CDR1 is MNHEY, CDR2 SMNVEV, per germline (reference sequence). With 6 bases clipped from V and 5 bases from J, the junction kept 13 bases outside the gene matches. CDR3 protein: CASSLGTSGTRNEQYF. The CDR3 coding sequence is TGTGCCAGCAGCCTCGGAACTAGCGGGACCCGAAACGAGCAGTACTTC.

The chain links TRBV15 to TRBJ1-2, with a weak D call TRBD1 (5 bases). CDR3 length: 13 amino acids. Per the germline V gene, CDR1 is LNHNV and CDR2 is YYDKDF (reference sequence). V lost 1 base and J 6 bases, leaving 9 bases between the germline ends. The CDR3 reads CATSRVGADGYTF. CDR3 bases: TGTGCCACCAGCAGAGTAGGGGCGGATGGCTACACCTTC.

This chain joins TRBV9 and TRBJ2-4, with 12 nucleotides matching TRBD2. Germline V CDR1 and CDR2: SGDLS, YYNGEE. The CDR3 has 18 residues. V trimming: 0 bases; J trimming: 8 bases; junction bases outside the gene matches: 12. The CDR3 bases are TGTGCCAGCAGCGTAGGTCCGGGACTAGCGGGTGCATTGGACATTCAGTACTTC. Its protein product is CASSVGPGLAGALDIQYF.